This TCR beta chain originates from a study of CXCR3-negative and CXCR3-positive naive CD8 T cells. Whole-study results and caveats: Greater hydrophobicity was found in TRB CDR3s of CXCR3-positive naive cells than of CXCR3-negative naive cells. The authors found comparable surface CD5 between naive subsets and inferred TCR strength from TRB CDR3 properties.

Libraries of TRB cDNA were made by 5' RACE and carried UMIs. Reanalyzing the 5' RACE reads, TCRdb keeps one entry per CDR3 protein, without DNA. The table for this sample gives about 89,000 distinct CDR3 sequences. CD45RO-CCR7+CD27+CD95- was the phenotype of naive CD8+ T cells. On this clonotype: No antigen is known for it.

CDR3 length equals 15 residues. Germline lookup yields CDR1 PRHDT and CDR2 FYEKMQ (reference sequence). The sequenced sample consisted of naive CXCR3+ CD8+ T cells from blood. Sample subset: CD45RO-CCR7+CD27+CD95- naive CD8+ T cells expressing CXCR3 (TNR3+). The chain uses TRBV13 and TRBJ2-4; lacking DNA, the TRBD2 call made by TCRdb goes unchecked. The sequence came from a human donor in good health. Some clones in this sample may be carry-over from other donors' samples. The CDR3 sequence: CASSQRTDWKNIQYF.